This T cell receptor beta chain is from a study of cytomegalovirus exposure and HLA in healthy donors. As concerns this clone: Its antigen remains unidentified.

The CDR3 runs 16 residues. Trimming stripped 3 bases from V and 0 bases from J, with 13 bases between. Germline V CDR1 and CDR2: LGHNA, YSLEER. Study-wide findings and caveats: Despite most TCR sequences being rare, some public TCRs occurred in many donors.

The PCR made use of 60 Vbeta and 13 Jbeta primers. Repertoires were generated with immunoSEQ multiplex PCR, while TCRdb's copy carries only in-frame clones and drops some. The data contain 120,000 or so clones, roughly 78% of them singletons. The sequencing sample was made of PBMCs. The J gene is TRBJ2-3, the V gene TRBV4-3; D gene ambiguous. The sequence was collected from a man aged 25-45 years in good health and CMV-seronegative. CDR3 bases: TGCGCCAGCAGCCACCCCCCCCAGGAAAGCACAGATACGCAGTATTTT. Translated: CASSHPPQESTDTQYF.